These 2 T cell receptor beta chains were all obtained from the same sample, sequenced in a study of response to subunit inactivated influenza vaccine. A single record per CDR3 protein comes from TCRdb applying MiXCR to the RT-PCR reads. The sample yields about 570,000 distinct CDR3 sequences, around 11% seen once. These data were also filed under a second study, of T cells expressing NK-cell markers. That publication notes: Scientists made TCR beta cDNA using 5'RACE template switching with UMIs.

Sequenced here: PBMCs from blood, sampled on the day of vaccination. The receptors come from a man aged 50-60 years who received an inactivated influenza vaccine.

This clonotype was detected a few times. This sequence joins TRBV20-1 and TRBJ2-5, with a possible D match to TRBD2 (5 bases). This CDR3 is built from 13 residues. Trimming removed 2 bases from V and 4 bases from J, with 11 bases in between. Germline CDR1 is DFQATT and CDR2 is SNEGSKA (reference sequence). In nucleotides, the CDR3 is TGCAGTGCTAGACCTCCCAGCGGAGAGACCCAGTACTTC. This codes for CSARPPSGETQYF.

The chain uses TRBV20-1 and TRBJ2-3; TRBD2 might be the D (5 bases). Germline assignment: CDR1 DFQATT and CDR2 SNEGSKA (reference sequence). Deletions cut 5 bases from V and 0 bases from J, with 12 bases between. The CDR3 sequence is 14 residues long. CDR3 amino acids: CSAPERTSTDTQYF. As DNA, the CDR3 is TGCAGTGCTCCCGAGAGGACTAGCACAGATACGCAGTATTTT.